Shown below are 20 T cell receptor beta chains from a single sample sequenced in a study of blood T cell repertoires in COVID-19. The repertoire was sequenced with immunoSEQ multiplex PCR; TCRdb's copy has only in-frame clones and lacks some. This sample has some 320,000 clones, with roughly 91% found just once. Sequencing input: peripheral blood. Every receptor here comes from a woman aged 25 to 39 with COVID-19, enrolled during active disease.

V is TRBV3-1 (or the pseudogene TRBV3-2) and J is TRBJ1-2; D unresolved. Trimming left V 2 bases short and J 7 bases short, with 8 bases between. Germline V gene data show CDR1 as LGHDT and CDR2 as YNNKEL (reference sequence). CDR3 length: 12 amino acids. In DNA, the CDR3 is TGTGCCAGCAGCCAATATGAGGTTGGCTACACCTTC. Its protein product is CASSQYEVGYTF.

The genes are TRBV5-1 and TRBJ2-2, with a possible D match to TRBD2 (6 bases). CDR1 and CDR2 (germline): SGHRS, YFSETQ. This CDR3 is built from 16 residues. Trimming removed 1 base at V and 2 bases at J, with 12 bases between. The CDR3 sequence: CASSLSTGVNTGELFF. The CDR3 DNA reads TGCGCCAGCAGCTTGAGTACGGGGGTAAACACCGGGGAGCTGTTTTTT.

J is TRBJ2-5 and V is TRBV5-1; 7 positions match TRBD1. The CDR3 has 15 residues. Germline CDR1 SGHRS, CDR2 YFSETQ. V lost 4 bases to trimming and J lost 1 base; unmatched junction nucleotides: 7. CDR3 nucleotides: TGCGCCAGCAGCCAACAGGGGAGTGTCCAAGAGACCCAGTACTTC. It specifies CASSQQGSVQETQYF. Full variable domain (remainder filled in from reference TRBV5-1 and TRBJ2-5): KAGVTQTPRYLIKTRGQQVTLSCSPISGHRSVSWYQQTPGQGLQFLFEYFSETQRNKGNFPGRFSGRQFSNSRSEMNVSTLELGDSALYLCASSQQGSVQETQYFGPGTRLLVL.

V usage is TRBV5-1 and J usage is TRBJ2-1; maybe TRBD1 (6 bases). V was pared by 2 bases and J by 1 base, with 13 bases between. This CDR3 contains 16 residues. The germline V gene has CDR1 SGHRS and CDR2 YFSETQ. The CDR3 region is CASSFEGGLSYNEQFF. The CDR3, as DNA: TGCGCCAGCAGCTTTGAAGGGGGTCTTTCCTACAATGAGCAGTTCTTC.

This clone was found a few times. The chain carries TRBV6-5 and TRBJ2-7; a possible D gene is TRBD1 (5 bases). CDR1 is MNHEY, CDR2 SVGAGI, per germline. The germline V and J ends were trimmed by 0 bases and 3 bases, with 9 bases remaining between them. The CDR3 totals 14 residues. The DNA of the CDR3 is TGTGCCAGCAGTTACTCGGCGGACAACTACGAGCAGTACTTC. This translates into CASSYSADNYEQYF.

This chain joins TRBV19 and TRBJ2-7; D may be TRBD2 (5 bases). The V end was cut by 3 bases, the J end by 3 bases, with 9 bases between. This CDR3 spans 13 amino acids. Germline V CDR1 and CDR2: LNHDA, SQIVND (reference sequence). The CDR3 protein is CASSIEEGYEQYF. Written as DNA, the CDR3 is TGTGCCAGTAGTATCGAAGAGGGCTACGAGCAGTACTTC. The whole variable domain, remainder taken from reference TRBV19 and TRBJ2-7, is DGGITQSPKYLFRKEGQNVTLSCEQNLNHDAMYWYRQDPGQGLRLIYYSQIVNDFQKGDIAEGYSVSREKKESFPLTVTSAQKNPTAFYLCASSIEEGYEQYFGPGTRLTVT.

The V gene is TRBV7-4, the J gene TRBJ1-1; 7 nucleotides line up with TRBD1. The CDR3 runs 21 residues. Trimming took 2 bases from V and 4 from J; bases not matched to a gene: 25. Germline CDR1 reads SGHVT; CDR2 reads SQSDAQ. CDR3 bases: TGTGCCAGCAGCTTACCTTTAAGGGGGGACAGACACTCTCTTGCTACCACTGAAGCTTTCTTT. Translating gives CASSLPLRGDRHSLATTEAFF.

The chain has TRBV6-1 and TRBJ1-1, with D possibly TRBD1 on 6 matching bases. The V gene lost 1 base and the J gene lost 3 bases, with 18 bases spanning the gap. The germline CDR1 and CDR2 sequences are MNHNS and SASEGT. This CDR3 contains 17 residues. Here the CDR3 reads CASSEGVGGGGYTEAFF. In nucleotides, the CDR3 is TGTGCCAGCAGTGAAGGAGTAGGGGGTGGGGGATACACTGAAGCTTTCTTT.

V and J are TRBV15 and TRBJ2-7; D might be TRBD1 (5 bases). This CDR3 is built from 14 residues. With 0 bases removed from V and 4 bases from J, the gap between germline ends came to 10 bases. Germline V gene data show CDR1 as LNHNV and CDR2 as YYDKDF (reference sequence). The CDR3 region is CATSRDRARYEQYF. CDR3 nucleotides: TGTGCCACCAGCAGAGACAGGGCGCGGTACGAGCAGTACTTC.

The chain couples TRBV5-1 to TRBJ1-2; TRBD1 aligns across 7 bases. The V gene end was trimmed by 4 bases and the J gene end by 2 bases; junction bases not matched to a gene: 8. CDR3 length equals 15 residues. Germline assignment: CDR1 SGHRS and CDR2 YFSETQ. The CDR3 nucleotides read TGCGCCAGCAGCCCTATACAGGGGACAAACTATGGCTACACCTTC. Translated: CASSPIQGTNYGYTF.

V and J are TRBV4-1 and TRBJ1-3; TRBD1 might be the D (5 bases). The CDR3 sequence is 19 residues long. Trimming took 3 bases from V and 4 from J, leaving 25 bases between them. Germline V gene sequence: CDR1 MGHRA, CDR2 YSYEKL. The CDR3 region has the DNA TGCGCCAGCAGCCATCCCCCCCAGACAGTGGGGGGAAGGGGAAACACCATATATTTT. Its protein product is CASSHPPQTVGGRGNTIYF.

The chain is built from TRBV30 and TRBJ1-1, with D possibly being TRBD1 (6 bases). Germline V gene data show CDR1 as GTSNPN and CDR2 as SVGIG (reference sequence). This CDR3 region has 15 residues. V lost 0 bases and J lost 3, with 14 bases in between. This CDR3 reads CAWSVVVRGYTEAFF. CDR3 bases: TGTGCCTGGAGTGTGGTGGTTAGGGGGTACACTGAAGCTTTCTTT.

This chain connects TRBV12-2 to TRBJ1-1. TRBV12-2 is flagged as a pseudogene. This CDR3 has 11 amino acids. The CDR3 region is CAITSGAEAFF. The CDR3 coding sequence is TGTGCAATTACCTCGGGGGCTGAAGCTTTCTTT.

This clone has a single count. The gene calls are TRBV9 and TRBJ2-3; 13 nucleotides agree with TRBD2. V was pared by 0 bases and J by 2 bases, with 3 bases of the junction left unmatched. CDR1 is SGDLS, CDR2 YYNGEE, per germline. CDR3 length equals 17 residues. The CDR3 here is CASSVGGTSGDTDTQYF. The DNA of the CDR3 is TGTGCCAGCAGCGTAGGGGGGACTAGCGGGGACACAGATACGCAGTATTTT.

The rearrangement links TRBV5-1 to TRBJ1-2, with D perhaps matching TRBD1 (5 bases). V gave up 1 base and J gave up 4 bases, with 8 bases separating them. Germline-derived CDR1 and CDR2 are SGHRS and YFSETQ. The CDR3 totals 13 residues. The CDR3 region is CASSLQGTYGYTF. CDR3 sequence (DNA): TGCGCCAGCAGCTTGCAGGGTACCTATGGCTACACCTTC.

V gene TRBV10-3 combines with J gene TRBJ2-7; 10 bases map to TRBD1. Looked up from germline, CDR1 is ENHRY and CDR2 is SYGVKD. This CDR3 is built from 16 residues. J gave up 2 bases and V 3 bases, and 7 bases lay outside the gene matches. The CDR3 loop is CAISDSRDRGTYEQYF. CDR3 nucleotides: TGTGCCATCAGTGATAGCCGGGACAGGGGAACCTACGAGCAGTACTTC.

The chain joins TRBV20-1 to TRBJ2-1; 8 bases match TRBD2. The V segment lost 3 bases and the J segment 7 bases; nucleotides outside the gene matches: 17. The CDR3 loop spans 17 amino acids. The germline V gene has CDR1 DFQATT and CDR2 SNEGSKA (reference sequence). CDR3 DNA sequence: TGCAGTGCTAGTCTCTCTCGGGGCGGGGGGAGGGGAAATGAGCAGTTCTTC. Translation gives CSASLSRGGGRGNEQFF.

The chain joins TRBV14 to TRBJ2-7, with 9 bases that match TRBD1. The CDR3 loop spans 16 amino acids. The ends lost 3 bases at V and 2 bases at J; junction bases unmatched: 8. Germline V gene data show CDR1 as SGHDN and CDR2 as FVKESK. CDR3 in DNA: TGTGCCAGCAGCCATCTACCGGGACAGGGCGCCTACGAGCAGTACTTC. Translating gives CASSHLPGQGAYEQYF.

J is TRBJ2-7 and V is TRBV6-1; TRBD1 aligns across 9 bases. Germline assignment: CDR1 MNHNS and CDR2 SASEGT. CDR3 length equals 14 residues. After removal of 3 bases from V and 2 bases from J, the junction contained 2 bases not matched to a gene. CDR3 sequence reads: CASSERQGAYEQYF. In DNA, the CDR3 is TGTGCCAGCAGTGAGAGACAGGGGGCCTACGAGCAGTACTTC.

This sequence joins TRBV29-1 and TRBJ1-4; 11 bases agree with TRBD1. V shed 6 bases and J 8 bases; nucleotides not matched to a gene: 2. The germline CDR1 and CDR2 sequences are SQVTM and ANQGSEA. The CDR3 covers 12 residues. This CDR3 reads CSVGDRGEKLFF. As DNA, the CDR3 is TGCAGCGTGGGGGACAGGGGGGAAAAACTGTTTTTT.